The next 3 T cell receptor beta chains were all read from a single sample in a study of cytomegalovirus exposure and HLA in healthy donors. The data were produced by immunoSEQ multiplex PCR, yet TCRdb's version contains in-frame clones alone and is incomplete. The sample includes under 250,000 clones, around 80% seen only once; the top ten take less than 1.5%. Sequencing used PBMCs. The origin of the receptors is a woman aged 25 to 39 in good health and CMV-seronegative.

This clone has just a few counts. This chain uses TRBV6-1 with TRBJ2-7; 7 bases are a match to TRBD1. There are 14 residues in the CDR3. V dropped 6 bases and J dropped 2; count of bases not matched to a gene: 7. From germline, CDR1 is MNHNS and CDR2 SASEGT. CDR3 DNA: TGTGCCAGCAGAGAGGACAGGCCCCCCTACGAGCAGTACTTC. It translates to CASREDRPPYEQYF.

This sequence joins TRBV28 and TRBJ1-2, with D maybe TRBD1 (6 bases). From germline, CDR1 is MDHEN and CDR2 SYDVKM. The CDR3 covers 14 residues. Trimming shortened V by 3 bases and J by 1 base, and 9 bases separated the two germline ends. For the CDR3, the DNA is TGTGCCAGCAGTTTGGGGACATTTAACTATGGCTACACCTTC. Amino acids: CASSLGTFNYGYTF.

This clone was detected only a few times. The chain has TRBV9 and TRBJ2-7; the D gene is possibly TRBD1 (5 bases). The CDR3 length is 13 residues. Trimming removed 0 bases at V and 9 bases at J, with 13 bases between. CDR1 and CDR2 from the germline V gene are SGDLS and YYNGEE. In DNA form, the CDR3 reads TGTGCCAGCAGCGTAGGCCCAGGGAATCGGCAGTACTTC. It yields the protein CASSVGPGNRQYF.